What follows are 2 T cell receptor beta chains derived from one specimen sequenced in a study of a mutant IDH1 vaccine in newly diagnosed glioma (dated by TCRdb to 2020 to 2022). These receptors' targets are unknown. The label giving this sample's time point can be read as: week 5, during vaccination. Each vaccine dose was 300 ug of a 20-mer mutant IDH1 peptide in Montanide, given subcutaneously with topical imiquimod. Library prep was done by the immunoSEQ multiplex PCR assay. TCRdb mirrors the immuneACCESS table, restricted to in-frame sequences. Some clones are absent from its copies; in checked studies, under half trace to an unresolved V gene, and the reason for the others is unknown. This sample lists roughly 30,000 clones; roughly 90% were detected once. The ten largest clones add up to around a fifth of the sample. The starting material was PBMCs, obtained from a glioma patient whose treatment included an IDH1 peptide vaccine. The receptor set was obtained from a man aged 18 to 35 with glioma.

The CDR3 sequence is CASSLKLFLYEQYF. DNA for the CDR3: TGTGCCAGCAGCTTGAAACTGTTCCTCTACGAGCAGTACTTC. V gene TRBV5-6 combines with J gene TRBJ2-7; D remains unclear. The V end was cut by 1 base, the J end by 3 bases, with 11 bases between. Per germline, CDR1 SGHDT and CDR2 YYEEEE. The CDR3 is 14 residues long.

The V call is TRBV19, the J call TRBJ2-5; TRBD1 agrees at 7 bases. V lost 2 bases to trimming and J lost 5 bases; unmatched junction nucleotides: 11. CDR1 and CDR2 from the germline V gene are LNHDA and SQIVND (reference sequence). The CDR3 sequence is 16 residues long. The CDR3 here is CASSITFGQVWETQYF. As DNA, the CDR3 is TGTGCCAGTAGTATAACCTTCGGACAGGTCTGGGAGACCCAGTACTTC.